This entry lists 32 T cell receptor beta chains sequenced from one sample in a study of cytomegalovirus exposure and HLA in healthy donors. The assay was immunoSEQ multiplex PCR, and TCRdb's table has in-frame clones only and misses some. The sample consists of over 200,000 clones, roughly 90% of them appearing once. The sample consisted of PBMCs. These receptors came from a woman aged 18-29 years in good health and CMV-seronegative.

The V and J genes are TRBV7-9 and TRBJ2-7; 7 bases fit TRBD1. CDR1 and CDR2 (germline): SEHNR, FQNEAQ (reference sequence). The CDR3 is 13 amino acids. V was pared by 11 bases and J by 3 bases, with 10 bases of the junction left unmatched. CDR3 sequence reads: CAYTDRLSYEQYF. DNA of the CDR3: TGTGCCTACACGGACAGGCTGAGCTACGAGCAGTACTTC.

The chain carries TRBV7-2 and TRBJ1-1, with D possibly being TRBD1 (5 bases). V was cut by 0 bases and J by 5 bases, with 10 bases left in between. Germline CDR1 and CDR2: SGHTA and FQGNSA. The CDR3 runs to 14 residues. The CDR3 nucleotides read TGTGCCAGCAGCTTAGCTGTGGGGCCGACTGAAGCTTTCTTT. This gives the protein CASSLAVGPTEAFF.

V is TRBV9 and J is TRBJ2-5, with 7 bases fitting TRBD1. V dropped 2 bases and J dropped 5; count of bases not matched to a gene: 9. This CDR3 region has 15 residues. Germline values: CDR1 SGDLS, CDR2 YYNGEE. The CDR3 spells CASSVEGGGYETQYF. Written as DNA, the CDR3 is TGTGCCAGCAGCGTGGAAGGGGGCGGTTACGAGACCCAGTACTTC.

The V and J genes are TRBV7-2 and TRBJ2-1; tentatively, D is TRBD2 (7 bases). V shed 1 base and J shed 8 bases, with 15 bases lying between them. From germline, CDR1 is SGHTA and CDR2 FQGNSA. The CDR3 runs 15 residues. The CDR3 is CASSLDGGRGDEQFF. DNA for the CDR3: TGTGCCAGCAGCTTAGACGGGGGGCGTGGCGATGAGCAGTTCTTC. The full variable domain, in which reference TRBV7-2 and TRBJ2-1 provide the parts outside the CDR3, is GAGVSQSPSNKVTEKGKDVELRCDPISGHTALYWYRQSLGQGLEFLIYFQGNSAPDKSGLPSDRFSAERTGGSVSTLTIQRTQQEDSAVYLCASSLDGGRGDEQFFGPGTRLTVL.

This sequence joins TRBV11-1 and TRBJ1-4, with D perhaps TRBD1 (5 bases). The CDR3 is 14 residues long. V lost 4 bases to trimming and J lost 8 bases, with 14 bases between them. CDR1 and CDR2 from the germline V gene are SGHAT and FQDESV (reference sequence). Here the CDR3 reads CASSSGTGGEKLFF. DNA for the CDR3: TGTGCCAGCAGCTCGGGGACTGGAGGAGAAAAACTGTTTTTT.

This rearrangement joins TRBV5-1 to TRBJ2-7, with 7 bases fitting TRBD1. Germline-derived CDR1 and CDR2 are SGHRS and YFSETQ. This CDR3 spans 17 amino acids. V shed 0 bases, J shed 6 bases, and the junction held 15 bases outside the gene matches. CDR3 amino acids: CASSLDTDRRWGREQYF. The CDR3 DNA follows: TGCGCCAGCAGCTTGGATACGGACAGGAGATGGGGACGCGAGCAGTACTTC.

This clone was counted a few times. The rearrangement uses TRBV7-6 and TRBJ1-2, with D unclear. Per the germline V gene, CDR1 is SGHVS and CDR2 is FNYEAQ. The CDR3 sequence is 13 residues long. V was pared by 1 base and J by 8 bases, with 11 bases between. The CDR3: CASSLGGSGGYTF. The CDR3 DNA reads TGTGCCAGCAGCTTAGGAGGGTCGGGCGGCTACACCTTC. Using reference TRBV7-6 and TRBJ1-2 for the parts outside the CDR3, the full variable domain is GAGVSQSPRYKVTKRGQDVALRCDPISGHVSLYWYRQALGQGPEFLTYFNYEAQQDKSGLPNDRFSAERPEGSISTLTIQRTEQRDSAMYRCASSLGGSGGYTFGSGTRLTVV.

On this clone: Different DNA sequences within this sample yield the same CDR3. This chain connects TRBV13 to TRBJ2-5; 7 positions match TRBD2. The V gene's germline CDR1 is PRHDT and CDR2 FYEKMQ (reference sequence). This CDR3 contains 13 residues. V dropped 1 base and J dropped 5; count of bases not matched to a gene: 1. CDR3 sequence reads: CASSLDGGETQYF. In DNA form, the CDR3 reads TGTGCCAGCAGCTTAGACGGGGGGGAGACCCAGTACTTC.

This clone was picked up a small number of times. The V call is TRBV30, the J call TRBJ1-1, with 8 positions matching TRBD1. J was trimmed by 1 base and V by 4 bases; bases with no gene match: 2. The germline V gene has CDR1 GTSNPN and CDR2 SVGIG (reference sequence). CDR3 length equals 13 residues. The CDR3 DNA reads TGTGCCTGGAAAGGGACAGGGAACACTGAAGCTTTCTTT. Amino acids: CAWKGTGNTEAFF.

This clone was detected only a few times. The chain uses TRBV7-9 and TRBJ1-2; 8 nucleotides line up with TRBD1. The CDR3 loop spans 14 amino acids. The trim removed 10 bases at V and 4 bases at J, leaving 11 bases unmatched. Germline V gives CDR1 SEHNR, CDR2 FQNEAQ (reference sequence). The CDR3: CAIELTGTGYGYTF. The DNA of the CDR3 is TGTGCCATCGAGCTTACTGGGACAGGCTATGGCTACACCTTC.

Details on this clone: At the DNA level, this CDR3 is encoded by other sequences in the same sample as well. The chain is built from TRBV18 and TRBJ2-3; 10 bases map to TRBD2. The CDR3 has 16 residues. Per germline, CDR1 KGHSH and CDR2 LQKENI. J lost 1 base, V lost 0 bases, and 1 base had no gene match. DNA of the CDR3: TGTGCCAGCTCACCACCAAGCGGGGGGGGCACAGATACGCAGTATTTT. Its protein is CASSPPSGGGTDTQYF.

The V and J genes are TRBV5-1 and TRBJ2-1, with 7 nucleotides matching TRBD1. Per the germline V gene, CDR1 is SGHRS and CDR2 is YFSETQ. The CDR3 is 14 residues long. With 0 bases clipped from V and 5 bases from J, the junction kept 2 bases outside the gene matches. The CDR3 here is CASSLAGQNNEQFF. The CDR3 region has the DNA TGCGCCAGCAGCTTGGCGGGACAGAACAATGAGCAGTTCTTC. Looking up the rest from reference TRBV5-1 and TRBJ2-1 gives the full variable domain: KAGVTQTPRYLIKTRGQQVTLSCSPISGHRSVSWYQQTPGQGLQFLFEYFSETQRNKGNFPGRFSGRQFSNSRSEMNVSTLELGDSALYLCASSLAGQNNEQFFGPGTRLTVL.

This chain joins TRBV5-4 and TRBJ2-2; 9 bases are a match to TRBD1. Losses at the gene ends were 4 bases for V and 0 bases for J; bases not matched to a gene: 4. Germline lookup yields CDR1 SGHNT and CDR2 YYREEE (reference sequence). The CDR3 totals 16 residues. In DNA, the CDR3 is TGTGCCAGCAGCCCCCGGGACAGGGCGAACACCGGGGAGCTGTTTTTT. Its protein is CASSPRDRANTGELFF.

The rearrangement joins TRBV4-3 to TRBJ2-5; maybe TRBD2 (5 bases). The germline V gene has CDR1 LGHNA and CDR2 YSLEER. This CDR3 region has 14 residues. The V gene lost 2 bases and the J gene lost 5 bases, with 12 bases spanning the gap. The CDR3 DNA reads TGCGCCAGCAGCCAACAACTAGGGTGGGAGACCCAGTACTTC. Amino acid sequence: CASSQQLGWETQYF.

The chain joins TRBV4-1 to TRBJ2-1, with 14 bases fitting TRBD2. The trim removed 4 bases at V and 8 bases at J, leaving 10 bases unmatched. CDR1 is MGHRA and CDR2 is YSYEKL in the germline V gene. There are 17 residues in the CDR3. The CDR3 here is CASSRPGTSGGLYEQFF. The CDR3 nucleotides are TGCGCCAGCAGCCGTCCCGGGACTAGCGGGGGTTTGTATGAGCAGTTCTTC.

The V gene is TRBV9, the J gene TRBJ1-1; D perhaps matches TRBD1 (6 bases). The CDR3 loop spans 15 amino acids. Trimming took 0 bases from V and 5 from J, leaving 14 bases between them. Germline lookup yields CDR1 SGDLS and CDR2 YYNGEE. This CDR3 reads CASSVGNRERTEAFF. CDR3 nucleotides: TGTGCCAGCAGCGTAGGCAACAGGGAGAGGACTGAAGCTTTCTTT. Combining the CDR3 with reference TRBV9 and TRBJ1-1 gives the whole variable domain DSGVTQTPKHLITATGQRVTLRCSPRSGDLSVYWYQQSLDQGLQFLIQYYNGEERAKGNILERFSAQQFPDLHSELNLSSLELGDSALYFCASSVGNRERTEAFFGQGTRLTVV.

This chain joins TRBV6-6 and TRBJ1-5; 7 bases map to TRBD1. The germline CDR1 and CDR2 sequences are MNHNY and SVGAGI (reference sequence). There are 15 residues in the CDR3. Trimming cost V 7 bases and J 3 bases; bases outside gene matches: 9. CDR3: CASKEGANVNQPQHF. The DNA for the CDR3 is TGTGCCAGCAAGGAGGGGGCTAATGTCAATCAGCCCCAGCATTTT.

This clone occurred a few times. The junction does not match germline at one end; this may be a read error. The J gene is TRBJ2-1, the V gene TRBV5-1; 7 bases line up with TRBD1. Germline V lookup: CDR1 SGHRS, CDR2 YFSETQ. The CDR3 length is 15 residues. Written as DNA, the CDR3 is TGCGCCAGCAGCTTGGGGGACAGCCTCCTTCAGGACTCTCTCTTC. This gives the protein CASSLGDSLLQDSLF.

The rearrangement links TRBV27 to TRBJ2-1, with 10 bases aligning to TRBD2. CDR1 MNHEY and CDR2 SMNVEV come from the germline V gene (reference sequence). This CDR3 region has 15 residues. V shed 3 bases, J shed 6 bases, and the junction held 5 bases outside the gene matches. CDR3 DNA sequence: TGTGCCAGCAGTTTTATGGCTAGCGGGAGCAATGAGCAGTTCTTC. Translating it yields CASSFMASGSNEQFF.

This clone occurred once. The chain carries TRBV5-1 and TRBJ1-1; no firm D call. The V gene's germline CDR1 is SGHRS and CDR2 YFSETQ. The germline V and J ends were trimmed by 0 bases and 8 bases, with 8 bases remaining between them. The CDR3 length is 12 residues. CDR3 region: CASSLGSVEAFF. The CDR3 nucleotides are TGCGCCAGCAGCTTGGGGTCAGTAGAAGCTTTCTTT.

The V call is TRBV28, the J call TRBJ2-5; 10 bases are a match to TRBD1. Germline assignment: CDR1 MDHEN and CDR2 SYDVKM. This CDR3 has 15 residues. Unmatched junction bases numbered 6, after V lost 4 bases and J lost 4 bases. CDR3 protein: CASSYTRTGGETQYF. Here the CDR3 DNA reads TGTGCCAGCAGTTACACCCGGACAGGGGGAGAGACCCAGTACTTC.

J is TRBJ2-1 and V is TRBV27, with 12 bases aligning to TRBD2. Germline-derived CDR1 and CDR2 are MNHEY and SMNVEV (reference sequence). V lost 4 bases to trimming and J lost 4 bases; unmatched junction nucleotides: 8. The CDR3 sequence is 17 residues long. As DNA, the CDR3 is TGTGCCAGCAGTTCAGCCTCGACTAGCGGGGGTTACAATGAGCAGTTCTTC. This translates into CASSSASTSGGYNEQFF.

The chain employs TRBV7-2 and TRBJ2-2, with a tentative D call TRBD2 (5 bases). CDR3 length equals 15 residues. Germline V lookup: CDR1 SGHTA, CDR2 FQGNSA. Trimming stripped 5 bases from V and 8 bases from J, with 18 bases between. The CDR3 coding sequence is TGTGCCAGCAGCCTCTCCCCGGGGAGTAAGGGGGAGCTGTTTTTT. Translated, it gives CASSLSPGSKGELFF.

This clone has more than one count but fewer than ten. The CDR3 spells CASSLASGYISPLHF. The DNA of the CDR3 is TGTGCCAGCAGCTTAGCGTCGGGGTACATTTCACCCCTCCACTTT. The gene calls are TRBV7-9 and TRBJ1-6; D ambiguous. Trimming cost V 0 bases and J 9 bases, with 12 bases left between them. Germline lookup yields CDR1 SEHNR and CDR2 FQNEAQ (reference sequence). The CDR3 sequence is 15 residues long.

The sample holds a few counts of this clone. This chain joins TRBV7-2 and TRBJ1-1; D is ambiguous. V lost 1 base to trimming and J lost 1 base, with 7 bases between them. The CDR3 is 14 amino acids. The germline CDR1 and CDR2 sequences are SGHTA and FQGNSA. As DNA, the CDR3 is TGTGCCAGCAGCTTAGTGGTGGCGAACACTGAAGCTTTCTTT. This encodes CASSLVVANTEAFF.

The chain uses TRBV28 and TRBJ2-1; D not certain. The germline gives CDR1 MDHEN, CDR2 SYDVKM. Trimming cost V 7 bases and J 8 bases, with 18 bases left between them. CDR3 length equals 14 residues. The DNA for the CDR3 is TGTGCCAGCAAAGACCCCGGGTCCTGGGATGAGCAGTTCTTC. It translates to CASKDPGSWDEQFF.

The chain recombines TRBV4-1 with TRBJ1-2, with TRBD1 as a possible D gene (5 bases). Trimming removed 1 base from V and 5 bases from J, with 14 bases in between. This CDR3 contains 15 residues. Germline V CDR1 and CDR2: MGHRA, YSYEKL. The CDR3 loop reads CASSQGPAGGYGYTF. In nucleotides, the CDR3 is TGCGCCAGCAGCCAAGGTCCAGCGGGGGGGTATGGCTACACCTTC.

The rearrangement joins TRBV5-4 to TRBJ1-2, with 9 positions matching TRBD1. Germline values: CDR1 SGHNT, CDR2 YYREEE (reference sequence). The CDR3 length is 15 residues. With 4 bases clipped from V and 8 bases from J, the junction kept 12 bases outside the gene matches. CDR3 region: CASSVRDRALLGYTF. CDR3 in DNA: TGTGCCAGCAGCGTCCGGGACAGGGCCCTATTAGGCTACACCTTC.

V and J are TRBV2 and TRBJ2-2; 9 bases are a match to TRBD2. Germline V gene data show CDR1 as SNHLY and CDR2 as FYNNEI. The trim removed 3 bases at V and 2 bases at J, leaving 10 bases unmatched. This CDR3 contains 18 residues. DNA of the CDR3: TGTGCCAGCAGTGAGGCTAGCGGGACCTTCCGAAACACCGGGGAGCTGTTTTTT. This codes for CASSEASGTFRNTGELFF.

This chain links TRBV4-1 with TRBJ2-1; TRBD1 is a possible D gene (6 bases). CDR3 length: 12 residues. Trimming removed 4 bases at V and 8 bases at J, with 9 bases between. CDR1 and CDR2 (germline): MGHRA, YSYEKL. DNA for the CDR3: TGCGCCAGCAGCCTAGGGGGAGATGAGCAGTTCTTC. Amino acids: CASSLGGDEQFF.

The V and J genes are TRBV7-6 and TRBJ2-1; 12 nucleotides align to TRBD1. The CDR3 is 16 residues long. The germline V gene has CDR1 SGHVS and CDR2 FNYEAQ. V shed 5 bases, J shed 6 bases, and the junction held 8 bases outside the gene matches. CDR3 sequence reads: CASSMSGTGGFNEQFF. DNA of the CDR3: TGTGCCAGCAGCATGTCCGGGACAGGGGGCTTCAATGAGCAGTTCTTC.

The chain employs TRBV27 and TRBJ2-7; 9 bases map to TRBD1. The CDR3 is 15 residues long. CDR1 and CDR2 from the germline V gene are MNHEY and SMNVEV (reference sequence). V was pared by 6 bases and J by 3 bases, with 9 bases of the junction left unmatched. CDR3 DNA sequence: TGTGCCAGCAGAGGACGGACAGGGGCCCTCTACGAGCAGTACTTC. Protein: CASRGRTGALYEQYF.